The 32 T cell receptor beta chains below all came from one sample that was sequenced in a study of T cell changes during pregnancy in multiple sclerosis. Produced via immunoSEQ multiplex PCR; TCRdb's table is partial and in-frame only. The data hold under 15,000 clones, with about 88% observed a single time. This specimen was CD8+ T cells from peripheral blood mononuclear cells, taken in the second trimester of pregnancy. The receptor set was obtained from a female donor in good health, enrolled as a control in a pregnancy study.

The rearrangement uses TRBV5-4 and TRBJ2-3; tentative D call: TRBD2 (6 bases). The CDR3 is 15 residues long. V was shortened by 4 bases and J by 0 bases, with 12 bases between the two germline ends. Per germline, CDR1 SGHNT and CDR2 YYREEE (reference sequence). CDR3 loop: CASSPTRSSTDTQYF. CDR3 in DNA: TGTGCCAGCAGCCCGACTAGATCTAGCACAGATACGCAGTATTTT.

The CDR3 DNA follows: TGTGCCAGCAGCCCACGACAGGTTAGGTCCTACGAGCAGTACTTC. It is translated as CASSPRQVRSYEQYF. J is TRBJ2-7 and V is TRBV14; possibly TRBD1 for D (6 bases). CDR1 is SGHDN, CDR2 FVKESK, per germline. Trimming removed 4 bases at V and 1 base at J, with 14 bases between. The CDR3 totals 15 residues.

V is TRBV7-9 and J is TRBJ2-1; 11 nucleotides align to TRBD2. V was clipped by 0 bases and J by 7 bases; unmatched bases: 2. Germline V gives CDR1 SEHNR, CDR2 FQNEAQ (reference sequence). The CDR3 extends over 15 amino acids. The DNA for the CDR3 is TGTGCCAGCAGCTTAGCGACTAGCGGGGATAATGAGCAGTTCTTC. It specifies CASSLATSGDNEQFF.

This CDR3 is CASSETQGASHEQYF. The CDR3 region has the DNA TGTGCCAGCAGCGAAACACAGGGGGCGTCCCACGAGCAGTACTTC. The chain uses TRBV9 and TRBJ2-7, with 9 bases fitting TRBD1. CDR1 and CDR2 (germline): SGDLS, YYNGEE. Trimming took 3 bases from V and 5 from J; bases not matched to a gene: 9. The CDR3 is 15 residues long.

This chain uses TRBV30 with TRBJ2-2; no clear D. CDR3 length: 10 residues. The germline gives CDR1 GTSNPN, CDR2 SVGIG (reference sequence). The CDR3 sequence: CAVRSGELFF. Written as DNA, the CDR3 is TGTGCGGTCCGGTCCGGGGAGCTGTTTTTT.

The chain uses TRBV7-6 and TRBJ1-2; D remains ambiguous. Germline lookup yields CDR1 SGHVS and CDR2 FNYEAQ. Trimming left V 1 base short and J 2 bases short, with 5 bases between. The length of the CDR3 is 13 residues. CDR3 protein: CASSLGGNYGYTF. CDR3 DNA: TGTGCCAGCAGCTTAGGAGGGAACTATGGCTACACCTTC.

The chain links TRBV4-3 to TRBJ2-7; a possible D gene is TRBD2 (6 bases). The germline gives CDR1 LGHNA, CDR2 YSLEER. V lost 0 bases and J lost 1, with 19 bases in between. This CDR3 region has 18 residues. The CDR3 region has the DNA TGCGCCAGCAGCCAAGATCTCCCGGAGGGGCTTCTGTCCTACGAGCAGTACTTC. Its protein is CASSQDLPEGLLSYEQYF.

V is TRBV6-1 and J is TRBJ2-1; D not resolved. This CDR3 is 12 amino acids long. The V end was cut by 5 bases, the J end by 7 bases, with 9 bases between. The germline CDR1 and CDR2 sequences are MNHNS and SASEGT. Here the CDR3 DNA reads TGTGCCAGCAGTATATTGAGAAATGAGCAGTTCTTC. Residues: CASSILRNEQFF.

V and J are TRBV11-1 and TRBJ2-3; 14 positions agree with TRBD2. Germline V gene data show CDR1 as SGHAT and CDR2 as FQDESV (reference sequence). V was clipped by 2 bases and J by 4 bases; unmatched bases: 8. The CDR3 covers 18 residues. CDR3 in DNA: TGTGCCAGCAGCTTAATTCGACTAGCGGGAGGGCCGGCAGATACGCAGTATTTT. Residues: CASSLIRLAGGPADTQYF. Looking up the rest from reference TRBV11-1 and TRBJ2-3 gives the full variable domain: EAEVAQSPRYKITEKSQAVAFWCDPISGHATLYWYRQILGQGPELLVQFQDESVVDDSQLPKDRFSAERLKGVDSTLKIQPAELGDSAMYLCASSLIRLAGGPADTQYFGPGTRLTVL.

The chain employs TRBV7-9 and TRBJ1-6; no clear D gene. The germline V gene encodes CDR1 SEHNR and CDR2 FQNEAQ (reference sequence). The CDR3 consists of 16 residues. The V gene lost 4 bases and the J gene lost 12 bases, with 22 bases spanning the gap. The DNA of the CDR3 is TGTGCCAGCAGCTCGACGGAATTCGGGGTCGAGGAACCCCTCCACTTT. This codes for CASSSTEFGVEEPLHF.

This chain joins TRBV6-5 and TRBJ1-3, with a tentative D call TRBD1 (5 bases). V gave up 5 bases and J gave up 0 bases, with 11 bases separating them. Germline lookup yields CDR1 MNHEY and CDR2 SVGAGI. The CDR3 loop spans 15 amino acids. The CDR3 DNA reads TGTGCCAGCAGTAGAGACAGCAGCTCTGGAAACACCATATATTTT. Translated, it gives CASSRDSSSGNTIYF.

The chain recombines TRBV19 with TRBJ2-1; D not certain. There are 15 residues in the CDR3. The V end lost 5 bases, the J end lost 0 bases, and 11 bases lay between the germline ends. Germline assignment: CDR1 LNHDA and CDR2 SQIVND (reference sequence). The CDR3 nucleotides read TGTGCCAGTAGTCAACAACCCATCTCCTACAATGAGCAGTTCTTC. Amino acids: CASSQQPISYNEQFF.

This clone was picked up a small number of times. The chain couples TRBV30 to TRBJ2-3, with 7 bases fitting TRBD2. Germline CDR1 reads GTSNPN; CDR2 reads SVGIG (reference sequence). CDR3 size: 14 residues. Trimming removed 0 bases from V and 6 bases from J; junction bases left unmatched: 6. The CDR3 bases are TGTGCCTGGAGTGTGACTAGCCTAAGCGATACGCAGTATTTT. Translated: CAWSVTSLSDTQYF. The full variable domain, its missing parts supplied by reference TRBV30 and TRBJ2-3, is SQTIHQWPATLVQPVGSPLSLECTVEGTSNPNLYWYRQAAGRGLQLLFYSVGIGQISSEVPQNLSASRPQDRQFILSSKKLLLSDSGFYLCAWSVTSLSDTQYFGPGTRLTVL.

The chain links TRBV9 to TRBJ2-1, with 13 nucleotides matching TRBD2. The CDR3 contains 16 residues. Germline V lookup: CDR1 SGDLS, CDR2 YYNGEE. J gave up 4 bases and V 4 bases, and 5 bases lay outside the gene matches. The CDR3 sequence is CASSTMGLAGYNEQFF. The CDR3 bases are TGTGCCAGCAGCACCATGGGACTAGCGGGATACAATGAGCAGTTCTTC.

This sequence joins TRBV5-4 and TRBJ1-2; a possible D gene is TRBD1 (5 bases). CDR3 length equals 17 residues. The ends were cut back, 0 bases at V and 4 bases at J, with 19 bases in the middle. Per germline, CDR1 SGHNT and CDR2 YYREEE (reference sequence). CDR3: CASSLDDRGDPGYGYTF. The CDR3 nucleotides read TGTGCCAGCAGCTTGGACGACCGGGGGGACCCTGGCTATGGCTACACCTTC.

CDR3 loop: CASSTDRGPVHEQYF. The CDR3 coding sequence is TGTGCCAGCAGCACCGACAGGGGGCCGGTCCACGAGCAGTACTTC. The chain uses TRBV5-4 and TRBJ2-7; 10 nucleotides match TRBD1. Losses at the gene ends were 4 bases for V and 5 bases for J; bases not matched to a gene: 9. Germline CDR1 is SGHNT and CDR2 is YYREEE (reference sequence). The CDR3 runs 15 residues.

DNA for the CDR3: TGTGCCAGCAGGGGACAGGAGAACACTGAAGCTTTCTTT. Protein sequence: CASRGQENTEAFF. The rearrangement joins TRBV6-4 to TRBJ1-1, with 8 nucleotides matching TRBD1. V was pared by 6 bases and J by 1 base, with 1 base of the junction left unmatched. The V gene's germline CDR1 is MRHNA and CDR2 SNTAGT. CDR3 length: 13 residues.

The rearrangement links TRBV28 to TRBJ1-1; possibly TRBD1 for D (6 bases). Germline loops: CDR1 MDHEN, CDR2 SYDVKM. There are 15 residues in the CDR3. Trimming cost V 5 bases and J 5 bases, with 18 bases left between them. CDR3 protein: CASSPRLTGLTEAFF. DNA for the CDR3: TGTGCCAGCAGTCCGAGGCTCACAGGGTTAACTGAAGCTTTCTTT. Variable domain in full (rest from reference TRBV28 and TRBJ1-1): DVKVTQSSRYLVKRTGEKVFLECVQDMDHENMFWYRQDPGLGLRLIYFSYDVKMKEKGDIPEGYSVSREKKERFSLILESASTNQTSMYLCASSPRLTGLTEAFFGQGTRLTVV.

The rearrangement joins TRBV7-8 to TRBJ2-7; 12 bases are shared with TRBD2. Trimming removed 5 bases from V and 4 bases from J; junction bases left unmatched: 9. Germline assignment: CDR1 SGHVS and CDR2 FQNEAQ. The CDR3 loop spans 16 amino acids. This CDR3 is CASSLRLAGALYEQYF. The CDR3 DNA is TGTGCCAGCAGCCTCCGACTAGCGGGGGCCCTATACGAGCAGTACTTC.

The chain is built from TRBV7-9 and TRBJ2-7, with 8 bases that match TRBD1. The germline gives CDR1 SEHNR, CDR2 FQNEAQ (reference sequence). This CDR3 has 14 amino acids. V gave up 7 bases and J gave up 5 bases; unmatched junction bases: 10. The CDR3: CASTPAGGVDEQYF. DNA for the CDR3: TGTGCCAGCACCCCAGCAGGGGGCGTTGACGAGCAGTACTTC.

Only a few counts were recorded for this clone. This chain links TRBV6-4 with TRBJ2-3, with 10 bases aligning to TRBD2. The J segment lost 1 base and the V segment lost 6 bases, leaving 4 bases of the junction unmatched. The CDR3 is 15 amino acids. CDR1 and CDR2 from the germline V gene are MRHNA and SNTAGT. The CDR3 nucleotides are TGTGCCAGCAGCCCCGGGACTAGCGGCACAGATACGCAGTATTTT. This encodes CASSPGTSGTDTQYF.

The CDR3 bases are TGTGCCAGCAGCGCTCACCGGGAGCCCGATAACTATGGCTACACCTTC. Translating gives CASSAHREPDNYGYTF. The chain is built from TRBV9 and TRBJ1-2; D unclear. CDR1 is SGDLS and CDR2 is YYNGEE in the germline V gene. The V gene lost 3 bases and the J gene lost 1 base, with 16 bases spanning the gap. The CDR3 consists of 16 residues.

This chain links TRBV12-5 with TRBJ2-7; the D gene is possibly TRBD2 (5 bases). Germline CDR1 LGHNT, CDR2 FRNRAP. CDR3 length equals 16 residues. Trimming took off 1 base at V and 0 bases at J, with 13 bases between the two ends. CDR3 residues: CASGLALAISSYEQYF. The CDR3 bases are TGTGCTAGTGGTTTGGCCCTAGCCATTAGCTCCTACGAGCAGTACTTC.

The rearrangement joins TRBV27 to TRBJ1-5; D is possibly TRBD1 (6 bases). V was shortened by 1 base and J by 0 bases, with 16 bases between the two germline ends. CDR1 MNHEY and CDR2 SMNVEV come from the germline V gene (reference sequence). The CDR3 extends over 18 amino acids. In DNA, the CDR3 is TGTGCCAGCAGTTTATGGAGTCCCCAGGGGAGTAGCAATCAGCCCCAGCATTTT. Amino acid sequence: CASSLWSPQGSSNQPQHF.

This clone is medium-sized. A junction end diverges from the germline sequence, so it may reflect a read error. The chain has TRBV19 and TRBJ2-1; D possibly corresponds to TRBD1 (6 bases). The CDR3 totals 13 residues. Germline V gene lookup returns CDR1 LNHDA and CDR2 SQIVND (reference sequence). DNA for the CDR3: TGTGCCAGTAGTATAGCTTGGGCAGGGGTTCTGGTCTTC. It translates to CASSIAWAGVLVF.

The rearrangement joins TRBV19 to TRBJ2-2; the D gene is possibly TRBD2 (6 bases). V gave up 5 bases and J gave up 8 bases, with 18 bases separating them. The CDR3 spans 15 residues. CDR1 and CDR2 from the germline V gene are LNHDA and SQIVND (reference sequence). Here the CDR3 reads CASSGGTLLGGELFF. The CDR3 region has the DNA TGTGCCAGTAGTGGAGGGACCCTATTAGGGGGGGAGCTGTTTTTT. Using reference TRBV19 and TRBJ2-2 for the parts outside the CDR3, the full variable domain is DGGITQSPKYLFRKEGQNVTLSCEQNLNHDAMYWYRQDPGQGLRLIYYSQIVNDFQKGDIAEGYSVSREKKESFPLTVTSAQKNPTAFYLCASSGGTLLGGELFFGEGSRLTVL.

CDR3 sequence reads: CASSIDYEPQHF. The CDR3 nucleotides read TGTGCCAGTAGTATAGATTATGAGCCCCAGCATTTT. The rearrangement links TRBV19 to TRBJ1-5; D gene unclear. CDR3 length: 12 amino acids. The germline gives CDR1 LNHDA, CDR2 SQIVND (reference sequence). Trimming left V 0 bases short and J 8 bases short, with 5 bases between.

This chain links TRBV15 with TRBJ2-7; tentative D call: TRBD2 (6 bases). The CDR3 is 14 amino acids. V lost 5 bases and J 4 bases, leaving 15 bases between the germline ends. Germline V gene sequence: CDR1 LNHNV, CDR2 YYDKDF (reference sequence). The CDR3 DNA follows: TGTGCCACCAGCGACACCGGAGGGGATTACGAGCAGTACTTC. It translates to CATSDTGGDYEQYF.

This clone qualifies as medium-sized. This chain links TRBV30 with TRBJ2-7; 8 nucleotides match TRBD1. J gave up 0 bases and V 4 bases, and 8 bases lay outside the gene matches. In germline, CDR1 is GTSNPN, CDR2 SVGIG (reference sequence). The CDR3 runs 15 residues. The CDR3 protein is CAWKQDRDSSYEQYF. The CDR3 DNA reads as TGTGCCTGGAAACAGGACAGGGACAGCTCCTACGAGCAGTACTTC.

The chain links TRBV2 to TRBJ1-3; no reliable D call. The V gene's germline CDR1 is SNHLY and CDR2 FYNNEI. The length of the CDR3 is 15 residues. With 5 bases removed from V and 0 bases from J, the gap between germline ends came to 11 bases. The CDR3 loop reads CASSPQDSSGNTIYF. The DNA for the CDR3 is TGTGCCAGCAGTCCCCAGGATAGCTCTGGAAACACCATATATTTT.

The chain combines TRBV7-2 with TRBJ1-1, with TRBD1 matching 7 bases. The CDR3 has 15 residues. V lost 0 bases and J lost 1; bases outside the gene matches: 2. From germline, CDR1 is SGHTA and CDR2 FQGNSA. DNA for the CDR3: TGTGCCAGCAGCTTAGCCCGGACAGGGAACACTGAAGCTTTCTTT. Amino acids: CASSLARTGNTEAFF. Full variable domain (remainder filled in from reference TRBV7-2 and TRBJ1-1): GAGVSQSPSNKVTEKGKDVELRCDPISGHTALYWYRQSLGQGLEFLIYFQGNSAPDKSGLPSDRFSAERTGGSVSTLTIQRTQQEDSAVYLCASSLARTGNTEAFFGQGTRLTVV.

This clone was observed a single time. The CDR3 is CASSQGDRTYEQYF. The CDR3 bases are TGTGCCAGCAGCCAAGGGGACAGAACCTACGAGCAGTACTTC. This sequence joins TRBV9 and TRBJ2-7; 7 bases match TRBD1. Per germline, CDR1 SGDLS and CDR2 YYNGEE. The CDR3 is 14 amino acids. V dropped 4 bases and J dropped 2; count of bases not matched to a gene: 6.